This is a list of T cell receptor beta chains from one sample in a study of shared clonotypes between healthy human individuals. Libraries were prepared by immunoSEQ multiplex PCR; TCRdb keeps only in-frame clonotypes and omits some of them. The sample has approximately 2,300,000 clones, around 92% seen once. Sequenced: naive CD4+ T cells from PBMCs. All receptors derive from a young man in good health. Some clones in this sample may be carry-over from other donors' samples. The CDR3 runs from the conserved cysteine through the conserved F or W. Fields, in order: J gene, D gene, V gene, clone size, CDR3 protein, CDR3 DNA. The D gene is left open where the match is weak. Size is omitted from some rows. Given values are once, few, many or a class for expanded clones.

j_gene: TRBJ1-1; d_gene: -; v_gene: TRBV5-1; abundance: -; CDR3aa: CASSPGHTVLNTEAFF; CDR3nt: TGCGCCAGCAGCCCAGGGCATACAGTGCTGAACACTGAAGCTTTCTTT
j_gene: TRBJ1-1; d_gene: -; v_gene: TRBV27; abundance: -; CDR3aa: CASRGTRQSTEAFF; CDR3nt: TGTGCCAGCAGGGGGACCAGACAGAGCACTGAAGCTTTCTTT
j_gene: TRBJ2-2; d_gene: TRBD2; v_gene: TRBV13; abundance: once; CDR3aa: CASSFLAGRYTGELFF; CDR3nt: TGTGCCAGCAGCTTCTTAGCGGGAAGGTACACCGGGGAGCTGTTTTTT
j_gene: TRBJ2-2; d_gene: -; v_gene: TRBV16; abundance: -; CDR3aa: CASSQSGGSGELFF; CDR3nt: TGTGCCAGCAGCCAATCCGGTGGGTCCGGGGAGCTGTTTTTT
j_gene: TRBJ2-1; d_gene: -; v_gene: TRBV7-3; abundance: -; CDR3aa: CASSLIGGMYNEQFF; CDR3nt: TGTGCCAGCAGCTTAATAGGCGGGATGTACAATGAGCAGTTCTTC
j_gene: TRBJ2-3; d_gene: -; v_gene: TRBV9; abundance: -; CDR3aa: CASSPRLVQGGDTQYF; CDR3nt: TGTGCCAGCAGCCCTCGACTAGTGCAAGGGGGAGATACGCAGTATTTT
j_gene: TRBJ2-6; d_gene: -; v_gene: TRBV7-9; abundance: -; CDR3aa: CASSLAVPGANVLTF; CDR3nt: TGTGCCAGCAGCTTAGCCGTTCCTGGGGCCAACGTCCTGACTTTC
j_gene: TRBJ2-1; d_gene: TRBD2; v_gene: TRBV5-1; abundance: few; CDR3aa: CASSRPLAGNSYNEQFF; CDR3nt: TGCGCCAGCAGCCGCCCACTAGCGGGGAACTCCTACAATGAGCAGTTCTTC
j_gene: TRBJ2-7; d_gene: -; v_gene: TRBV13; abundance: -; CDR3aa: CASSFRGVEQYF; CDR3nt: TGTGCCAGCAGCTTCAGAGGGGTCGAGCAGTACTTC
j_gene: TRBJ2-3; d_gene: -; v_gene: TRBV5-1; abundance: -; CDR3aa: CASSLPPDTQYF; CDR3nt: TGCGCCAGCAGCTTGCCCCCGGATACGCAGTATTTT
j_gene: TRBJ2-2; d_gene: TRBD2; v_gene: TRBV7-2; abundance: -; CDR3aa: CASSLRLAGTGELFF; CDR3nt: TGTGCCAGCAGCTTGCGGCTAGCGGGAACCGGGGAGCTGTTTTTT
j_gene: TRBJ1-4; d_gene: TRBD1; v_gene: TRBV5-6; abundance: -; CDR3aa: CASSPRRGANEKLFF; CDR3nt: TGTGCCAGCAGTCCTCGCAGGGGGGCTAATGAAAAACTGTTTTTT
j_gene: TRBJ2-3; d_gene: -; v_gene: TRBV12-1; abundance: -; CDR3aa: CASSHARDRGRRDTQYF; CDR3nt: TGTGCCAGCAGCCATGCCCGGGACAGGGGCCGCCGTGATACGCAGTATTTT
j_gene: TRBJ1-1; d_gene: -; v_gene: TRBV7-6; abundance: -; CDR3aa: CASSDTSGLGAFF; CDR3nt: TGTGCCAGCAGCGACACATCAGGGTTAGGAGCTTTCTTT
j_gene: TRBJ1-1; d_gene: -; v_gene: TRBV18; abundance: -; CDR3aa: CASSPLAGVGDTEAFF; CDR3nt: TGTGCCAGCTCACCCCTTGCCGGGGTTGGTGACACTGAAGCTTTCTTT
j_gene: TRBJ1-1; d_gene: -; v_gene: TRBV6-5; abundance: -; CDR3aa: CASSPFGTMNTEAFF; CDR3nt: TGTGCCAGCAGCCCGTTTGGGACAATGAACACTGAAGCTTTCTTT
j_gene: TRBJ1-4; d_gene: -; v_gene: TRBV6-4; abundance: -; CDR3aa: CASSPKDRREYNEKLFF; CDR3nt: TGTGCCAGCAGCCCAAAGGACAGACGTGAGTATAATGAAAAACTGTTTTTT
j_gene: TRBJ2-7; d_gene: TRBD1; v_gene: TRBV15; abundance: -; CDR3aa: CATSRDRASYEQYF; CDR3nt: TGTGCCACCAGCCGGGACAGGGCCTCCTACGAGCAGTACTTC